The 28 T cell receptor beta chains below all came from one sample that was sequenced in a study of blood T cell repertoires in COVID-19 (TCRdb year 2020). The library was obtained by the immunoSEQ multiplex PCR assay. The source is immuneACCESS, and TCRdb retained only in-frame sequences with V and J called. Part of the clones is not carried over; for the studies checked, unresolved V genes explain less than half of this, and the remainder is unexplained. Within this sample are some 160,000 clones, with approximately 91% of them counted one time only. The ten largest clones represent approximately 2.2% of the sample. The sample comprised peripheral blood. These receptors originate from a young man with acute or convalescent COVID-19.

The chain links TRBV19 to TRBJ1-2; 11 positions match TRBD1. This CDR3 comprises 14 residues. Germline V gene data show CDR1 as LNHDA and CDR2 as SQIVND (reference sequence). V dropped 7 bases and J dropped 3; count of bases not matched to a gene: 4. In DNA, the CDR3 is TGTGCCAGTAAGGACAGGGGGCTGGACTATGGCTACACCTTC. Translation gives CASKDRGLDYGYTF.

This rearrangement joins TRBV2 to TRBJ2-3; 7 nucleotides agree with TRBD2. J gave up 2 bases and V 4 bases, and 6 bases lay outside the gene matches. The germline V gene has CDR1 SNHLY and CDR2 FYNNEI. CDR3 length: 15 residues. CDR3 loop: CASSGSRDYTDTQYF. In nucleotides, the CDR3 is TGTGCCAGCAGTGGGTCCAGGGACTACACAGATACGCAGTATTTT. Looking up the rest from reference TRBV2 and TRBJ2-3 gives the full variable domain: EPEVTQTPSHQVTQMGQEVILRCVPISNHLYFYWYRQILGQKVEFLVSFYNNEISEKSEIFDDQFSVERPDGSNFTLKIRSTKLEDSAMYFCASSGSRDYTDTQYFGPGTRLTVL.

This clone was seen only a few times. This specimen includes other DNA sequences encoding the same CDR3. The chain joins TRBV6-1 to TRBJ1-2; no clear D gene. The CDR3 totals 14 residues. CDR1 and CDR2 from the germline V gene are MNHNS and SASEGT. V was trimmed by 3 bases and J by 4 bases, leaving 12 bases between them. The CDR3 loop reads CASSEGGRGYGYTF. The CDR3 DNA reads TGTGCCAGCAGTGAGGGAGGGCGAGGCTATGGCTACACCTTC.

This chain uses TRBV12-3 or TRBV12-4 with TRBJ1-3; D unresolved. Deletions cut 2 bases from V and 3 bases from J, with 5 bases between. The CDR3 extends over 13 amino acids. The CDR3, as DNA: TGTGCCAGCAGTTTAACTCGTGGAAACACCATATATTTT. Translating gives CASSLTRGNTIYF.

This chain links TRBV5-4 with TRBJ2-1, with D possibly being TRBD2 (7 bases). This CDR3 contains 17 residues. Trimming pared 1 base from V and 3 bases from J, leaving 17 bases between. The V gene's germline CDR1 is SGHNT and CDR2 YYREEE (reference sequence). This chain's CDR3 is CASSLPIMGGLYNEQFF. The DNA for the CDR3 is TGTGCCAGCAGCTTGCCCATAATGGGGGGGCTCTACAATGAGCAGTTCTTC.

The V call is TRBV2, the J call TRBJ2-5; 9 positions agree with TRBD1. The CDR3 consists of 15 residues. In germline, CDR1 is SNHLY, CDR2 FYNNEI. J gave up 4 bases and V 7 bases, and 10 bases lay outside the gene matches. In DNA form, the CDR3 reads TGTGCCAGCACCCCAGGGGGACAGGGAGGAGAGACCCAGTACTTC. Encoded protein: CASTPGGQGGETQYF.

V usage is TRBV14 and J usage is TRBJ1-2, with D uncertain. The CDR3 spans 13 residues. Germline loops: CDR1 SGHDN, CDR2 FVKESK. V shed 0 bases and J shed 4 bases, with 6 bases lying between them. The CDR3 DNA reads TGTGCCAGCAGCCAAGACCTCTTCTATGGCTACACCTTC. Translating it yields CASSQDLFYGYTF.

With respect to this clone: This CDR3 is also generated by other DNA sequences in the sample. J is TRBJ1-1 and V is TRBV5-1, with D uncertain. The CDR3 extends over 13 amino acids. The V and J ends lost 1 base and 0 bases respectively, with 4 bases between them. The germline V gene encodes CDR1 SGHRS and CDR2 YFSETQ. The CDR3 loop reads CASSLSVNTEAFF. The DNA of the CDR3 is TGCGCCAGCAGCTTGTCTGTGAACACTGAAGCTTTCTTT.

The V gene is TRBV6-1, the J gene TRBJ2-3; 10 positions agree with TRBD2. Germline loops: CDR1 MNHNS, CDR2 SASEGT. J was trimmed by 4 bases and V by 2 bases; bases with no gene match: 3. This CDR3 region has 15 residues. The CDR3 DNA sequence: TGTGCCAGCAGTGAAACGCTAGCGGGGGCAGATACGCAGTATTTT. Translating gives CASSETLAGADTQYF.

This chain uses TRBV24-1 with TRBJ2-3; 7 positions agree with TRBD2. Germline V CDR1 and CDR2: KGHDR, SFDVKD. Trimming took 5 bases from V and 3 from J; bases not matched to a gene: 13. There are 17 residues in the CDR3. The chain's CDR3 is CATSGHSGGSRTDTQYF. The CDR3 nucleotides are TGTGCCACCAGTGGACATTCGGGAGGTAGCCGGACAGATACGCAGTATTTT.

The V call is TRBV7-9, the J call TRBJ2-7, with a tentative D call TRBD1 (6 bases). Trimming stripped 1 base from V and 4 bases from J, with 20 bases between. This CDR3 is 17 amino acids long. Germline lookup yields CDR1 SEHNR and CDR2 FQNEAQ (reference sequence). The CDR3 region has the DNA TGTGCCAGCAGCTTAGTTGCAGGGACACCTTCGCTTTACGAGCAGTACTTC. Translation gives CASSLVAGTPSLYEQYF. Together with reference TRBV7-9 and TRBJ2-7, the CDR3 gives the full variable domain: DTGVSQNPRHKITKRGQNVTFRCDPISEHNRLYWYRQTLGQGPEFLTYFQNEAQLEKSRLLSDRFSAERPKGSFSTLEIQRTEQGDSAMYLCASSLVAGTPSLYEQYFGPGTRLTVT.

CDR3 sequence reads: CASSQEQGGVASYEQYF. CDR3 bases: TGTGCCAGCAGCCAAGAGCAGGGAGGAGTGGCGTCCTACGAGCAGTACTTC. This sequence joins TRBV3-1 (or the pseudogene TRBV3-2) and TRBJ2-7; tentatively, D is TRBD2 (6 bases). V dropped 0 bases and J dropped 1 base, with 16 bases sitting between them. The CDR3 has 17 residues. CDR1 LGHDT and CDR2 YNNKEL come from the germline V gene (reference sequence).

This chain connects TRBV27 to TRBJ2-7; D is possibly TRBD2 (6 bases). The CDR3 covers 15 residues. Germline V gene data show CDR1 as MNHEY and CDR2 as SMNVEV (reference sequence). V was trimmed by 3 bases and J by 1 base, leaving 13 bases between them. CDR3 nucleotide sequence: TGTGCCAGCAGTTTCTCCGGGACTTCGTCCTACGAGCAGTACTTC. Its protein is CASSFSGTSSYEQYF.

The V and J genes are TRBV5-1 and TRBJ2-3; TRBD1 agrees at 12 bases. CDR3 length equals 18 residues. Per the germline V gene, CDR1 is SGHRS and CDR2 is YFSETQ. V lost 2 bases and J lost 3; bases outside the gene matches: 10. The CDR3 loop is CASSFQRGTGGLTDTQYF. The CDR3, as DNA: TGCGCCAGCAGCTTTCAACGCGGGACAGGGGGCTTGACAGATACGCAGTATTTT.

The chain has TRBV18 and TRBJ2-1; D is possibly TRBD1 (5 bases). The CDR3 runs 16 residues. Between the trimmed V and J ends, which lost 0 bases and 4 bases, there was a span of 13 bases. Germline-derived CDR1 and CDR2 are KGHSH and LQKENI. The CDR3 sequence is CASSPPANRKYNEQFF. The CDR3 region has the DNA TGTGCCAGCTCACCACCGGCGAACAGGAAGTACAATGAGCAGTTCTTC.

The rearrangement uses TRBV2 and TRBJ2-7; 7 bases are shared with TRBD1. The CDR3 covers 13 residues. Germline lookup yields CDR1 SNHLY and CDR2 FYNNEI. With V trimmed by 8 bases and J by 2 bases, 6 bases remained unmatched. The CDR3: CASSGQRAYEQYF. As DNA, the CDR3 is TGTGCCAGCTCGGGACAGCGAGCCTACGAGCAGTACTTC.

This chain links TRBV5-4 with TRBJ1-6; D might be TRBD1 (6 bases). Germline V gene data show CDR1 as SGHNT and CDR2 as YYREEE (reference sequence). The CDR3 length is 16 residues. V was shortened by 3 bases and J by 0 bases, with 10 bases between the two germline ends. In DNA, the CDR3 is TGTGCCAGCAGCTCGGACAGCGACTCCTATAATTCACCCCTCCACTTT. This sequence encodes CASSSDSDSYNSPLHF.

Only one count was recorded for this clone. Other DNA sequences in this specimen translate into the identical CDR3. This chain uses TRBV2 with TRBJ2-3; 7 nucleotides align to TRBD1. This CDR3 spans 14 amino acids. Germline assignment: CDR1 SNHLY and CDR2 FYNNEI. V lost 4 bases and J lost 1; bases outside the gene matches: 2. CDR3 DNA sequence: TGTGCCAGCAGTGGTACAGGGGGCACAGATACGCAGTATTTT. Amino acid sequence: CASSGTGGTDTQYF.

The chain employs TRBV11-2 and TRBJ2-1; 8 nucleotides agree with TRBD1. Per the germline V gene, CDR1 is SGHAT and CDR2 is FQNNGV. V lost 4 bases and J lost 6; bases outside the gene matches: 11. The CDR3 is made up of 16 amino acids. The DNA for the CDR3 is TGTGCCAGCAGCTCTACACGGACAGGGATAGTCAATGAGCAGTTCTTC. Translation: CASSSTRTGIVNEQFF. The whole variable domain, remainder taken from reference TRBV11-2 and TRBJ2-1, is EAGVAQSPRYKIIEKRQSVAFWCNPISGHATLYWYQQILGQGPKLLIQFQNNGVVDDSQLPKDRFSAERLKGVDSTLKIQPAKLEDSAVYLCASSSTRTGIVNEQFFGPGTRLTVL.

CDR3 DNA sequence: TGTGCCAGCAGTGAAGCCGGCCGAGGACAGGGAAATCAGCCCCAGCATTTT. It translates to CASSEAGRGQGNQPQHF. The chain combines TRBV6-1 with TRBJ1-5, with 8 positions matching TRBD1. The CDR3 sequence is 17 residues long. CDR1 is MNHNS and CDR2 is SASEGT in the germline V gene. The V segment lost 0 bases and the J segment 4 bases; nucleotides outside the gene matches: 8.

V usage is TRBV29-1 and J usage is TRBJ1-1; TRBD1 aligns across 7 bases. V was pared by 2 bases and J by 6 bases, with 6 bases of the junction left unmatched. This CDR3 comprises 13 residues. Germline CDR1 SQVTM, CDR2 ANQGSEA. The CDR3 sequence is CSVERDREAEAFF. The CDR3 nucleotides read TGCAGCGTTGAACGTGACAGGGAAGCTGAAGCTTTCTTT.

This chain uses TRBV19 with TRBJ2-7; the match to TRBD1 covers 7 bases. The CDR3 is 14 residues long. With V trimmed by 4 bases and J by 4 bases, 7 bases remained unmatched. The germline gives CDR1 LNHDA, CDR2 SQIVND (reference sequence). CDR3 in amino acids: CASSTTGTVYEQYF. DNA of the CDR3: TGTGCCAGTAGTACGACCGGGACAGTTTACGAGCAGTACTTC.

Worth noting for this clone: The junction differs from germline at one of its ends, possibly a read error. The chain employs TRBV6-2 or TRBV6-3 and TRBJ2-7; a weak D match, TRBD2 (5 bases). The germline gives CDR1 MNHEY, CDR2 SVGEGT. The CDR3 extends over 11 amino acids. The CDR3 DNA reads as TGTGCCAGCAGTTCGACGGACTTTCCTTTCTTC. Amino acids: CASSSTDFPFF.

The gene calls are TRBV19 and TRBJ2-3; the D gene is possibly TRBD2 (6 bases). CDR3 size: 19 residues. The germline V gene has CDR1 LNHDA and CDR2 SQIVND (reference sequence). The V end was cut by 6 bases, the J end by 1 base, with 26 bases between. CDR3 loop: CASSPGHNAVWGGTDTQYF. DNA of the CDR3: TGTGCCAGTAGCCCCGGTCACAATGCCGTATGGGGGGGCACAGATACGCAGTATTTT.

This clone was observed a handful of times. The rearrangement links TRBV9 to TRBJ1-6; D uncertain. The CDR3 covers 14 residues. Germline CDR1 reads SGDLS; CDR2 reads YYNGEE. Between the trimmed V and J ends, which lost 0 bases and 10 bases, there was a span of 11 bases. Here the CDR3 reads CASSVDEGRSPLHF. The CDR3 DNA sequence: TGTGCCAGCAGCGTAGATGAGGGAAGATCACCCCTCCACTTT.

J is TRBJ2-7 and V is TRBV10-3; maybe TRBD1 (5 bases). Germline V gene lookup returns CDR1 ENHRY and CDR2 SYGVKD. The CDR3 is made up of 15 amino acids. V shed 9 bases and J shed 3 bases, with 21 bases lying between them. The CDR3 here is CAIDRKTGLRYEQYF. The CDR3 DNA reads as TGTGCCATTGACAGAAAAACAGGCCTACGCTACGAGCAGTACTTC.

This chain uses TRBV6-1 with TRBJ1-2; no definite D call. V lost 7 bases and J 4 bases, leaving 16 bases between the germline ends. Germline V gives CDR1 MNHNS, CDR2 SASEGT. The CDR3 spans 14 residues. CDR3 amino acids: CASTPLGSVYGYTF. In nucleotides, the CDR3 is TGTGCCAGCACCCCCCTAGGATCCGTCTATGGCTACACCTTC.

The genes are TRBV3-1 (or the pseudogene TRBV3-2) and TRBJ2-7; D may be TRBD1 (5 bases). CDR3 length: 14 amino acids. Trimming stripped 1 base from V and 2 bases from J, with 9 bases between. CDR1 and CDR2 (germline): LGHDT, YNNKEL (reference sequence). Written as DNA, the CDR3 is TGTGCCAGCAGCCAAGGGGGCAGCCCCTACGAGCAGTACTTC. It encodes CASSQGGSPYEQYF.